Following are 17 T cell receptor beta chains from one sample sequenced in a study of T cells in tumors after PD-1 blockade (dated by TCRdb to between 2018 and 2021). Explained via the paper, the time point label denotes: after anti-PD-1 therapy. The library was made by the immunoSEQ multiplex PCR assay. The table was pulled from immuneACCESS by TCRdb, which kept in-frame rearrangements only. Such tables lose some clones; where checked, under half of the loss comes from unresolved V genes, and the rest has no known cause. This sample holds 15,000 or so clones; over 75% were observed only once. 22% of the sample comes from the top ten. The sequenced sample was PBMCs, obtained after anti-PD-1 treatment. Every receptor here comes from a human donor with basal cell carcinoma.

The chain is built from TRBV5-1 and TRBJ1-4, with a possible D match to TRBD1 (6 bases). Germline V gene data show CDR1 as SGHRS and CDR2 as YFSETQ. V was trimmed by 0 bases and J by 8 bases, leaving 14 bases between them. The CDR3 is made up of 15 amino acids. The CDR3 nucleotides read TGCGCCAGCAGCTTGGATGGGGGCGGCGACGAAAAACTGTTTTTT. Encoded protein: CASSLDGGGDEKLFF.

This clone appeared once. The rearrangement links TRBV19 to TRBJ2-7; TRBD1 might be the D (6 bases). The CDR3 extends over 16 amino acids. V was pared by 5 bases and J by 3 bases, with 20 bases between. Germline CDR1 reads LNHDA; CDR2 reads SQIVND (reference sequence). The CDR3 nucleotides are TGTGCCAGTAGTGCGCGGCGACAGGCTGGTTTCTACGAGCAGTACTTC. This sequence encodes CASSARRQAGFYEQYF.

This sequence joins TRBV5-1 and TRBJ2-1, with 12 nucleotides matching TRBD2. V lost 0 bases to trimming and J lost 8 bases; unmatched junction nucleotides: 6. The CDR3 consists of 16 residues. Germline CDR1 reads SGHRS; CDR2 reads YFSETQ. The CDR3 sequence: CASSLASGRAGDEQFF. CDR3 coding DNA: TGCGCCAGCAGCTTGGCTAGCGGGAGGGCCGGGGATGAGCAGTTCTTC. The variable domain in full, completed from reference TRBV5-1 and TRBJ2-1, reads KAGVTQTPRYLIKTRGQQVTLSCSPISGHRSVSWYQQTPGQGLQFLFEYFSETQRNKGNFPGRFSGRQFSNSRSEMNVSTLELGDSALYLCASSLASGRAGDEQFFGPGTRLTVL.

This clone was detected only once. The V call is TRBV5-4, the J call TRBJ2-1; D is perhaps TRBD2 (5 bases). CDR1 is SGHNT, CDR2 YYREEE, per germline (reference sequence). This CDR3 has 13 residues. With 2 bases removed from V and 3 bases from J, the gap between germline ends came to 6 bases. The CDR3 DNA follows: TGTGCCAGCAGCTTAGACTACTACAATGAGCAGTTCTTC. Its protein product is CASSLDYYNEQFF. The full variable domain, its missing parts supplied by reference TRBV5-4 and TRBJ2-1, is ETGVTQSPTHLIKTRGQQVTLRCSSQSGHNTVSWYQQALGQGPQFIFQYYREEENGRGNFPPRFSGLQFPNYSSELNVNALELDDSALYLCASSLDYYNEQFFGPGTRLTVL.

A note on this clone: At the DNA level, this CDR3 is encoded by other sequences in the same sample as well. This rearrangement joins TRBV2 to TRBJ2-1; 8 bases line up with TRBD2. The CDR3 loop spans 19 amino acids. Germline CDR1 reads SNHLY; CDR2 reads FYNNEI. The CDR3 loop reads CPRCDGGAGEGSSYNEQFF. Written as DNA, the CDR3 is TGTCCCCGCTGTGACGGGGGGGCGGGGGAGGGGAGCTCCTACAATGAGCAGTTCTTC.

The chain couples TRBV10-1 to TRBJ1-1, with no clear D. Trimming pared 11 bases from V and 1 base from J, leaving 17 bases between. The germline V gene has CDR1 WNHNN and CDR2 SYGVQD (reference sequence). This CDR3 is 14 amino acids long. CDR3 amino acids: CAPVIGQENTEAFF. The CDR3 DNA reads TGCGCCCCAGTGATAGGGCAGGAGAACACTGAAGCTTTCTTT.

This clone appeared once. The chain employs TRBV30 and TRBJ2-2, with 7 bases matching TRBD2. J was trimmed by 5 bases and V by 0 bases; bases with no gene match: 9. Germline V gene data show CDR1 as GTSNPN and CDR2 as SVGIG (reference sequence). CDR3 length equals 16 residues. The CDR3 DNA follows: TGTGCCTGGAGTGTACTCGCGGGAGTATTAACCGGGGAGCTGTTTTTT. Translated: CAWSVLAGVLTGELFF.

This chain uses TRBV4-1 with TRBJ2-5; possibly TRBD1 or TRBD2 for D (5 bases each). CDR3 length: 13 residues. Germline V gene data show CDR1 as MGHRA and CDR2 as YSYEKL. The ends were cut back, 4 bases at V and 5 bases at J, with 11 bases in the middle. As DNA, the CDR3 is TGCGCCAGCAGCCTATGGGGGAGTGAGACCCAGTACTTC. Translated, it gives CASSLWGSETQYF.

For the CDR3, the DNA is TGCAGCGTTGAACAGGGGGCTCGCACTGAAGCTTTCTTT. Amino acids: CSVEQGARTEAFF. This chain connects TRBV29-1 to TRBJ1-1; 8 bases are shared with TRBD1. After removal of 2 bases from V and 4 bases from J, the junction contained 3 bases not matched to a gene. The CDR3 has 13 amino acids. Germline CDR1 reads SQVTM; CDR2 reads ANQGSEA. Full variable domain (rest looked up from reference TRBV29-1 and TRBJ1-1): SAVISQKPSRDICQRGTSLTIQCQVDSQVTMMFWYRQQPGQSLTLIATANQGSEATYESGFVIDKFPISRPNLTFSTLTVSNMSPEDSSIYLCSVEQGARTEAFFGQGTRLTVV.

This chain links TRBV11-3 with TRBJ1-1; D is unclear. Germline V lookup: CDR1 SGHNT, CDR2 YENEEA. Trimming took 5 bases from V and 2 from J, leaving 9 bases between them. This CDR3 is 13 amino acids long. CDR3 protein: CASSPHDNTEAFF. The CDR3 DNA is TGTGCCAGCAGCCCCCATGACAACACTGAAGCTTTCTTT.

This chain links TRBV28 with TRBJ2-3; D gene uncertain. This CDR3 contains 19 residues. In germline, CDR1 is MDHEN, CDR2 SYDVKM. V lost 2 bases and J lost 0, with 21 bases in between. This CDR3 is CASSLKKWYVQTSTDTQYF. CDR3 DNA sequence: TGTGCCAGCAGTTTAAAGAAATGGTACGTCCAGACCAGCACAGATACGCAGTATTTT.

The V gene is TRBV7-2, the J gene TRBJ2-1; 12 nucleotides align to TRBD1. CDR1 SGHTA and CDR2 FQGNSA come from the germline V gene. The V and J ends lost 4 bases and 10 bases, in that order; junction bases with no gene match: 11. This CDR3 region has 16 residues. CDR3 region: CASSWAGTGGLGEQFF. CDR3 coding DNA: TGTGCCAGCAGCTGGGCCGGGACAGGGGGCCTGGGGGAGCAGTTCTTC.

The chain links TRBV6-5 to TRBJ2-1; tentative D call: TRBD2 (5 bases). Per germline, CDR1 MNHEY and CDR2 SVGAGI. V was cut by 8 bases and J by 6 bases, with 17 bases left in between. CDR3 length equals 14 residues. CDR3 protein: CASVQKLDRNEQFF. CDR3 in DNA: TGTGCCAGCGTACAAAAACTAGACCGCAATGAGCAGTTCTTC.

Points on this clone: This sample includes further DNA sequences coding for the same CDR3. This chain connects TRBV7-9 to TRBJ1-4, with 9 bases that match TRBD1. After removal of 5 bases from V and 5 bases from J, the junction contained 3 bases not matched to a gene. In germline, CDR1 is SEHNR, CDR2 FQNEAQ (reference sequence). This CDR3 is built from 14 residues. The CDR3 here is CASSPQGANEKLFF. The CDR3 nucleotides are TGTGCCAGCAGCCCACAGGGGGCGAATGAAAAACTGTTTTTT.

V gene TRBV9 combines with J gene TRBJ2-5; TRBD1 agrees at 8 bases. The CDR3 has 16 residues. Germline CDR1 is SGDLS and CDR2 is YYNGEE. J lost 7 bases, V lost 0 bases, and 11 bases had no gene match. The CDR3 here is CASSVDPAGGLGTQYF. In nucleotides, the CDR3 is TGTGCCAGCAGCGTAGACCCCGCAGGGGGCTTGGGGACCCAGTACTTC.

The count of this clone is one. The V and J genes are TRBV3-1 (or the pseudogene TRBV3-2) and TRBJ1-4; a weak D match, TRBD1 (5 bases). Germline CDR1 reads LGHDT; CDR2 reads YNNKEL (reference sequence). This CDR3 has 14 residues. Trimming left V 2 bases short and J 4 bases short, with 8 bases between. CDR3 loop: CASSQRGDNEKLFF. CDR3 nucleotides: TGTGCCAGCAGCCAACGAGGGGATAATGAAAAACTGTTTTTT.

The rearrangement uses TRBV3-1 (or the pseudogene TRBV3-2) and TRBJ1-3, with a possible D match to TRBD1 (5 bases). The CDR3 is made up of 14 amino acids. Trimming took off 0 bases at V and 2 bases at J, with 5 bases between the two ends. Germline V lookup: CDR1 LGHDT, CDR2 YNNKEL (reference sequence). In DNA form, the CDR3 reads TGTGCCAGCAGCCAAGAAGGGGCTGGAAACACCATATATTTT. Protein: CASSQEGAGNTIYF.